Listed below are T cell receptor beta chains from one sample, sequenced in a study of blood T cell repertoires in COVID-19. Measured with immunoSEQ multiplex PCR; TCRdb has only the in-frame clones, and not every one. The sample holds about 100,000 clones; over 80% are singletons and the top ten take less than 7.5%. Sequenced input: peripheral blood. Source of these receptors: a man between 50 and 59 years old with active COVID-19. The CDR3 runs from the conserved cysteine through the conserved F or W. A D gene is named only where the DNA matches it firmly. Only some rows state a clone size, as once, few, many or a class for expanded clones.

V	D	length	J	size	DNA	CDR3
TRBV5-1	NA	15	TRBJ1-4	NA	TGCGCCAGCAGCCGCTCAGGGGACCGGAATGAAAAACTGTTTTTT	CASSRSGDRNEKLFF
TRBV6-2/TRBV6-3	TRBD2	15	TRBJ2-7	NA	TGTGCCAGCAGTTACTCCCTAGCGGGAGAGGGCGAGCAGTACTTC	CASSYSLAGEGEQYF
TRBV6-1	NA	14	TRBJ1-1	once	TGTGCCAGCAGTGAAGGACAGGCGAACACTGAAGCTTTCTTT	CASSEGQANTEAFF
TRBV3-1/TRBV3-2	TRBD2	18	TRBJ2-3	NA	TGTGCCAGCAGCCAATTAGCGGGGTGGGGATTTAGCACAGATACGCAGTATTTT	CASSQLAGWGFSTDTQYF
TRBV3-1/TRBV3-2	TRBD2	16	TRBJ2-5	NA	TGTGCCAGCAGCCAAGCCAGCGGGAGGGCCGTAGAGACCCAGTACTTC	CASSQASGRAVETQYF
TRBV24-1	TRBD1	14	TRBJ2-2	NA	TGTGCCACTATGGGACAGGGTGGAACCGGGGAGCTGTTTTTT	CATMGQGGTGELFF
TRBV25-1	TRBD2	14	TRBJ2-7	once	TGTGCCAGCAGTGATAAAGTGGGGGGGAGAGAGCAGTACTTC	CASSDKVGGREQYF
TRBV19	NA	13	TRBJ1-4	NA	TGTGCCACCTCGCCAGGCATTAATGAAAAACTGTTTTTT	CATSPGINEKLFF
TRBV27	NA	14	TRBJ2-1	NA	TGTGCCAGCAGCCCTTCACTAGCTTACAATGAGCAGTTCTTC	CASSPSLAYNEQFF
TRBV3-1/TRBV3-2	NA	14	TRBJ2-2	NA	TGTGCCAGCAGCCAAGAGGACCGGGACGGGGAGCTGTTTTTT	CASSQEDRDGELFF
TRBV5-1	NA	15	TRBJ1-1	once	TGCGCCAGCAGCCCACAGGGAACTTGGAACACTGAAGCTTTCTTT	CASSPQGTWNTEAFF
TRBV5-1	TRBD1	14	TRBJ1-6	NA	TGCGCCAGCAGCTTCGGACAGGGGAATTCACCCCTCCACTTT	CASSFGQGNSPLHF
TRBV28	NA	13	TRBJ1-1	NA	TGTGCCAGCAATACAGGGTTTTTCACTGAAGCTTTCTTT	CASNTGFFTEAFF
TRBV6-2/TRBV6-3	TRBD1	17	TRBJ1-6	NA	TGTGCCAGCAGTTACTCATCCGGACAGGGTGGGAATTCACCCCTCCACTTT	CASSYSSGQGGNSPLHF
TRBV19	TRBD1	14	TRBJ1-5	NA	TGTGCCGGGGGGACAGTAGATAGCAATCAGCCCCAGCATTTT	CAGGTVDSNQPQHF
TRBV7-8	NA	14	TRBJ1-5	NA	TGTGCCAGCAGCTTGAGGGGGACCCATCAGCCCCAGCATTTT	CASSLRGTHQPQHF
TRBV4-2	NA	17	TRBJ2-3	NA	TGTGCCAGCAGCCAAGATCGGGCTAGCGCTATCAGAGATACGCAGTATTTT	CASSQDRASAIRDTQYF
TRBV29-1	TRBD1	15	TRBJ2-6	NA	TGCAGCGTTGGGACAGGGGGCCCTGGGGCCAACGTCCTGACTTTC	CSVGTGGPGANVLTF
TRBV24-1	NA	12	TRBJ2-3	NA	TGTGCCACCTCCTCCCAGTTTGATACGCAGTATTTT	CATSSQFDTQYF
TRBV7-3	TRBD2	16	TRBJ2-1	NA	TGTGCCAGCAGCCCTAGCGGGACCCCCTCCTACAATGAGCAGTTCTTC	CASSPSGTPSYNEQFF
TRBV10-3	TRBD1	15	TRBJ1-1	once	TGTGCCATCAGTGAGACCGGACAGGGGGGGACTGAAGCTTTCTTT	CAISETGQGGTEAFF
TRBV27	TRBD2	15	TRBJ2-5	NA	TGTGCCAGCAGTCCCGGGACTAACGTAGGGGAGACCCAGTACTTC	CASSPGTNVGETQYF
TRBV2	TRBD1	15	TRBJ1-5	NA	TGTGCCAGCAGACCGGACAGGGTCAGCAATCAGCCCCAGCATTTT	CASRPDRVSNQPQHF
TRBV6-1	NA	15	TRBJ2-6	NA	TGTGCCAGCAGTGAAGAGGGGGCTGGGGCCAACGTCCTGACTTTC	CASSEEGAGANVLTF
TRBV11-1	TRBD1	14	TRBJ2-5	NA	TGTGCCAGCAGCTCTGGACAGGGTAGAGAGACCCAGTACTTC	CASSSGQGRETQYF
TRBV4-1	NA	14	TRBJ1-1	NA	TGCGCCAGCAGCCACCTAAACAGGAACACTGAAGCTTTCTTT	CASSHLNRNTEAFF
TRBV11-2	NA	13	TRBJ2-6	NA	TGTGCCAGCAGCCCGGGGGGGGCCAACGTCCTGACTTTC	CASSPGGANVLTF
TRBV14	NA	15	TRBJ2-7	NA	TGTGCCAGCAGCCAAGTCAGGGGCCTACCCTACGAGCAGTACTTC	CASSQVRGLPYEQYF
TRBV28	NA	14	TRBJ1-1	NA	TGTGCCAGCAGCCCGTCAGGGGCGGACACTGAAGCTTTCTTT	CASSPSGADTEAFF
TRBV18	NA	15	TRBJ1-1	NA	TGTGCCAGCTCTCTGGGCGCAGCCACGAACGCTGAAGCTTTCTTT	CASSLGAATNAEAFF
TRBV18	TRBD1	14	TRBJ1-5	NA	TGTGCCAGCTCACCGACAGGGGCGGATCAGCCCCAGCATTTT	CASSPTGADQPQHF
TRBV6-6	TRBD2	14	TRBJ2-5	NA	TGTGCCAGCAGTTACTTGGCGGGAGTTGAGACCCAGTACTTC	CASSYLAGVETQYF
TRBV19	TRBD2	15	TRBJ2-2	NA	TGTGCCAGCCTACGACTAGCGGGGGACACCGGGGAGCTGTTTTTT	CASLRLAGDTGELFF
TRBV7-2	NA	14	TRBJ2-7	NA	TGTGCCAGCAGCAGGGACCGGGTTAGCGGCGAGCAGTACTTC	CASSRDRVSGEQYF
TRBV4-1	NA	17	TRBJ1-2	NA	TGCGCCAGCAGCCAAGATTATTCATCGGGATACAACTATGGCTACACCTTC	CASSQDYSSGYNYGYTF
TRBV6-1	TRBD1	14	TRBJ2-7	NA	TGTGCCAGCAGTGAACGTCAGGGGGCTACCGAGCAGTACTTC	CASSERQGATEQYF
TRBV19	TRBD1	13	TRBJ2-7	NA	TGTGCCACCCGGGACAGAAGTACCTACGAGCAGTACTTC	CATRDRSTYEQYF
TRBV3-1/TRBV3-2	NA	13	TRBJ2-1	NA	TGTGCCAGCAGCCAAGATATAAGGGGTGAGCAGTTCTTC	CASSQDIRGEQFF
TRBV15	TRBD1	15	TRBJ2-5	once	TGTGCCACCAGCAGGTCAACAGGGGGCCAAGAGACCCAGTACTTC	CATSRSTGGQETQYF
TRBV6-6	TRBD1	12	TRBJ1-1	NA	TGTGCCAGCAGGGGACAGGCCACTGAAGCTTTCTTT	CASRGQATEAFF
TRBV28	NA	15	TRBJ2-7	NA	TGTGCCAGCAGCAAGGGGTGGCGGGAACCCCCCGAGCAGTACTTC	CASSKGWREPPEQYF
TRBV19	NA	14	TRBJ1-5	once	TGTGCCAGTAGCCCCCAGATTAGCAATCAGCCCCAGCATTTT	CASSPQISNQPQHF
TRBV25-1	TRBD2	16	TRBJ2-5	NA	TGTGCCAGCAGTGAGAGGCTAGCGGGAAACCAAGAGACCCAGTACTTC	CASSERLAGNQETQYF
TRBV4-1	NA	15	TRBJ1-3	NA	TGCGCCAGCAGCCAATGGGGGGGATCTGGAAACACCATATATTTT	CASSQWGGSGNTIYF
TRBV20-1	NA	10	TRBJ2-7	NA	TGCAGTGCTGGCCCCTACGAGCAGTACTTC	CSAGPYEQYF
TRBV11-2	TRBD1	16	TRBJ2-7	NA	TGTGCCAGCAGCTTAGACCCGGACAGGCGAACCTACGAGCAGTACTTC	CASSLDPDRRTYEQYF
TRBV6-1	NA	14	TRBJ1-5	NA	TGTGCCAGCAGGAAGTCAGGGGAATCTCAGCCCCAGCATTTT	CASRKSGESQPQHF
TRBV7-6	NA	13	TRBJ2-1	NA	TGTGCCAGCAGCTTAGGAGACTCCAATGAGCAGTTCTTC	CASSLGDSNEQFF
TRBV27	NA	13	TRBJ1-2	NA	TGTGCCAGCAGTTTCGGAGCTAACTATGGCTACACCTTC	CASSFGANYGYTF
TRBV6-1	NA	15	TRBJ1-1	NA	TGTGCCAGCAGTGACGAGGCCTCCATGAACACTGAAGCTTTCTTT	CASSDEASMNTEAFF
TRBV10-2	NA	14	TRBJ2-5	NA	TGCGCCAGCAGTGAGTCGACTCGGGGGGAGACCCAGTACTTC	CASSESTRGETQYF
TRBV4-2	NA	15	TRBJ2-3	NA	TGTGCCAGCAGCCAAGACCCGGGTTCGGCAGATACGCAGTATTTT	CASSQDPGSADTQYF
TRBV7-8	NA	15	TRBJ2-7	NA	TGTGCCAGCAGCGGCGGTCGGGGTAGCTCCTACGAGCAGTACTTC	CASSGGRGSSYEQYF
TRBV4-1	TRBD1	16	TRBJ2-2	NA	TGCGCCAGCAGCCAAGTCGCGACAGGGTTTTCCGGGGAGCTGTTTTTT	CASSQVATGFSGELFF
TRBV10-1	TRBD2	19	TRBJ2-3	NA	TGCGCCAGCAGTGAGGGTAGGGGACTAGCGGGAGACGGGGCAGATACGCAGTATTTT	CASSEGRGLAGDGADTQYF
TRBV18	TRBD2	17	TRBJ2-6	NA	TGTGCCAGCTCACCACCCGGGGGGATTGCTGGGGCCAACGTCCTGACTTTC	CASSPPGGIAGANVLTF
TRBV6-5	TRBD1	15	TRBJ1-2	NA	TGTGCCAGCAGTTACTCTTCGGCAGGGGGCAATGGCTACACCTTC	CASSYSSAGGNGYTF